Each of the 21 T cell receptor beta chains below was sequenced from the same sample in a study of vaccination and CD4 T cells after COVID-19 (dated by TCRdb to between 2021 and 2023). Per the publication, the treatment or condition label means: approximately nine-day PBMC culture with coronavirus spike peptide pools or control peptides (ViraFEST assay). Library preparation used PCR. Sequencing was performed on an Illumina iSeq 100. At the Johns Hopkins FTIC core, DNA from the cultured CD4+ T cells underwent TCR sequencing with the Oncomine TCR Beta short-read assay. TCRdb trimmed public reads at Q25 via fastp, called clones via MiXCR and kept in-frame beta chains. Rows are unified per CDR3 protein, each entry keeping the most common DNA and genes. The sample contains fewer than 20,000 distinct CDR3 sequences, 52% of them found a single time. Roughly an eighth of the sample lies in the top ten. The antigens of these receptors remain unknown.

Sequencing was done on a sample of CD4+ T cells from blood, cultured in vitro. These receptors originate from a human donor who had recovered from COVID-19.

In its sample, this clonotype was seen a few times. Written as DNA, the CDR3 is TGTGCCAGCAGAAAGGGGTTTGAAACCTACGAGCAGTACTTC. Translated: CASRKGFETYEQYF. The V call is TRBV2, the J call TRBJ2-7; a possible D gene is TRBD1 (5 bases). V shed 6 bases and J shed 2 bases, with 14 bases lying between them. This CDR3 spans 14 amino acids. Per germline, CDR1 SNHLY and CDR2 FYNNEI. Full variable domain (remainder filled in from reference TRBV2 and TRBJ2-7): EPEVTQTPSHQVTQMGQEVILRCVPISNHLYFYWYRQILGQKVEFLVSFYNNEISEKSEIFDDQFSVERPDGSNFTLKIRSTKLEDSAMYFCASRKGFETYEQYFGPGTRLTVT.

The chain has TRBV7-2 and TRBJ1-1, with D possibly being TRBD1 (5 bases). Germline-derived CDR1 and CDR2 are SGHTA and FQGNSA. This CDR3 comprises 13 residues. Trimming took 5 bases from V and 8 from J, leaving 15 bases between them. The CDR3 sequence is CASSHRREAEAFF. CDR3 DNA: TGTGCCAGCAGCCACAGGAGGGAGGCGGAAGCTTTCTTT.

For this clonotype: One end of the junction varies from germline; a read error may be responsible. V and J are TRBV7-3 and TRBJ1-1; D is unclear. The CDR3 runs 13 residues. CDR1 is SGHTA and CDR2 is FQGTGA in the germline V gene. The CDR3 region has the DNA TGTGCCAGCAGATTAACACCTGACACTGAAGCTTTCTTT. It specifies CASRLTPDTEAFF. The full variable domain, in which reference TRBV7-3 and TRBJ1-1 provide the parts outside the CDR3, is GAGVSQTPSNKVTEKGKYVELRCDPISGHTALYWYRQSLGQGPEFLIYFQGTGAADDSGLPNDRFFAVRPEGSVSTLKIQRTERGDSAVYLCASRLTPDTEAFFGQGTRLTVV.

In this sample, this clonotype turned up a few times. This chain joins TRBV24-1 and TRBJ2-7; 8 bases fit TRBD1. Unmatched junction bases numbered 6, after V lost 5 bases and J lost 7 bases. CDR1 and CDR2 (germline): KGHDR, SFDVKD. CDR3 length: 13 residues. CDR3 loop: CATSGTGGREQYF. As DNA, the CDR3 is TGTGCCACCAGTGGAACAGGGGGACGAGAGCAGTACTTC.

The gene calls are TRBV6-2 or TRBV6-3 and TRBJ2-7; D unresolved. V was pared by 5 bases and J by 2 bases, with 10 bases between. Per germline, CDR1 MNHEY and CDR2 SVGEGT. The CDR3 sequence is 13 residues long. The chain's CDR3 is CASSNARAYEQYF. The DNA for the CDR3 is TGTGCCAGCAGTAATGCCCGGGCCTACGAGCAGTACTTC.

This clonotype appeared a single time. The chain has TRBV20-1 and TRBJ2-1; 10 bases agree with TRBD2. The CDR3 sequence is 16 residues long. Looked up from germline, CDR1 is DFQATT and CDR2 is SNEGSKA (reference sequence). The V and J ends lost 1 base and 1 base, in that order; junction bases with no gene match: 4. CDR3 nucleotide sequence: TGCAGTGCTAGAGTCCTAGCGGGAGTGTCCTACAATGAGCAGTTCTTC. It specifies CSARVLAGVSYNEQFF.

This sequence joins TRBV20-1 and TRBJ1-2; D remains unclear. The germline V and J ends were trimmed by 0 bases and 0 bases, with 8 bases remaining between them. CDR3 size: 14 residues. The germline CDR1 and CDR2 sequences are DFQATT and SNEGSKA (reference sequence). The CDR3 region has the DNA TGCAGTGCTAGAGATGTCGCCGCTAACTATGGCTACACCTTC. Protein sequence: CSARDVAANYGYTF.

The genes are TRBV7-8 and TRBJ1-5; 9 bases map to TRBD1. J gave up 9 bases and V 5 bases, and 8 bases lay outside the gene matches. The CDR3 runs 14 residues. Germline CDR1 reads SGHVS; CDR2 reads FQNEAQ. The CDR3 is CASSPRDRVRPQHF. The CDR3 DNA reads as TGTGCCAGCAGCCCTCGGGACAGGGTTCGGCCCCAGCATTTT.

In this sample, this clonotype turned up a few times. This chain connects TRBV7-3 to TRBJ1-2, with 8 bases lining up with TRBD1. CDR3 length equals 17 residues. Germline CDR1 SGHTA, CDR2 FQGTGA. Unmatched junction bases numbered 14, after V lost 5 bases and J lost 3 bases. The CDR3 coding sequence is TGTGCCAGCAGCCCCAACCCAGGGAGACAGGGGTACTATGGCTACACCTTC. This sequence encodes CASSPNPGRQGYYGYTF.

Only one count was recorded for this clonotype. This chain connects TRBV5-1 to TRBJ1-1; D unresolved. Germline CDR1 SGHRS, CDR2 YFSETQ. V was cut by 6 bases and J by 1 base, with 10 bases left in between. The CDR3 length is 13 residues. CDR3 coding DNA: TGCGCCAGCATTGGACGGTCGAACACTGAAGCTTTCTTT. Translation gives CASIGRSNTEAFF.

This clonotype was seen just once. In nucleotides, the CDR3 is TGTGCCAGCAGTTACGGGACAGCTAATTCACCCCTCCACTTT. Amino acids: CASSYGTANSPLHF. This chain links TRBV6-2 or TRBV6-3 with TRBJ1-6; 7 bases are a match to TRBD1. The CDR3 has 14 amino acids. Germline assignment: CDR1 MNHEY and CDR2 SVGEGT. Losses at the gene ends were 2 bases for V and 6 bases for J; bases not matched to a gene: 1.

In its sample, this clonotype is large. DNA for the CDR3: TGTGCCAGCAGCCAACCGGGACAGTTTAGGCCCGCTTTCTTT. This encodes CASSQPGQFRPAFF. This chain links TRBV11-1 with TRBJ1-1, with 7 bases aligning to TRBD1. This CDR3 is 14 amino acids long. Germline-derived CDR1 and CDR2 are SGHAT and FQDESV (reference sequence). J gave up 11 bases and V 5 bases, and 14 bases lay outside the gene matches.

The chain has TRBV7-8 and TRBJ2-2; TRBD1 matches at 7 bases. The CDR3 is made up of 14 amino acids. V was clipped by 5 bases and J by 5 bases; unmatched bases: 5. Germline-derived CDR1 and CDR2 are SGHVS and FQNEAQ. The CDR3 spells CASSRDSKTGELFF. The CDR3 DNA is TGTGCCAGCAGCAGGGACAGCAAAACCGGGGAGCTGTTTTTT. Drawing the rest from reference TRBV7-8 and TRBJ2-2, the complete variable domain is GAGVSQSPRYKVAKRGQDVALRCDPISGHVSLFWYQQALGQGPEFLTYFQNEAQLDKSGLPSDRFFAERPEGSVSTLKIQRTQQEDSAVYLCASSRDSKTGELFFGEGSRLTVL.

The chain has TRBV6-1 and TRBJ1-1; D not certain. The germline V gene encodes CDR1 MNHNS and CDR2 SASEGT. The V gene lost 6 bases and the J gene lost 6 bases, with 8 bases spanning the gap. This CDR3 is built from 11 residues. The CDR3 region is CASSRGPEAFF. The CDR3 DNA reads TGTGCCAGCAGCCGAGGACCTGAAGCTTTCTTT.

The chain employs TRBV19 and TRBJ2-2; the match to TRBD1 covers 8 bases. V lost 2 bases and J lost 3; bases outside the gene matches: 8. The CDR3 loop spans 17 amino acids. Germline V gene lookup returns CDR1 LNHDA and CDR2 SQIVND (reference sequence). CDR3 DNA: TGTGCCAGTAGTATACTAACAGGGGGTTGGGACACCGGGGAGCTGTTTTTT. Translated: CASSILTGGWDTGELFF.

The sample holds one count of this clonotype. In nucleotides, the CDR3 is TGTGCCAGCAGCTCCTGGGGGGCAGGGGTGTTCTCTGAAGCTTTCTTT. Its protein product is CASSSWGAGVFSEAFF. The gene calls are TRBV11-2 and TRBJ1-1, with a tentative D call TRBD1 (6 bases). With 4 bases removed from V and 6 bases from J, the gap between germline ends came to 21 bases. The germline V gene encodes CDR1 SGHAT and CDR2 FQNNGV. The CDR3 runs 16 residues.

The count of this clonotype is one. The chain has TRBV4-3 and TRBJ2-2; D unclear. The CDR3 runs to 14 residues. Per germline, CDR1 LGHNA and CDR2 YSLEER. Between the trimmed V and J ends, which lost 0 bases and 2 bases, there was a span of 4 bases. The CDR3 reads CASSQDPNTGELFF. CDR3 sequence (DNA): TGCGCCAGCAGCCAAGATCCCAACACCGGGGAGCTGTTTTTT.

J is TRBJ2-1 and V is TRBV21-1; the table calls TRBD1, which could not be checked here. TRBV21-1 is a pseudogene locus. This CDR3 has 13 residues. The CDR3 reads CASKAGLEDEQFF. The CDR3 nucleotides are TGTGCCAGCAAGGCGGGGCTGGAAGATGAGCAGTTCTTC.

The V and J genes are TRBV6-2 or TRBV6-3 and TRBJ2-2, with D tentatively TRBD1 (9 bases). V was trimmed by 1 base and J by 5 bases, leaving 20 bases between them. Germline loops: CDR1 MNHEY, CDR2 SVGEGT. The CDR3 runs 18 residues. The CDR3 spells CASSYLAGQGSRTGELFF. The CDR3 DNA reads as TGTGCCAGCAGTTACTTAGCGGGACAGGGAAGTCGGACCGGGGAGCTGTTTTTT.

The rearrangement joins TRBV20-1 to TRBJ2-5; 7 bases map to TRBD2. J was trimmed by 0 bases and V by 2 bases; bases with no gene match: 3. This CDR3 has 14 residues. In germline, CDR1 is DFQATT, CDR2 SNEGSKA (reference sequence). CDR3 DNA sequence: TGCAGTGCTAGAACCGGGGGGTACCAAGAGACCCAGTACTTC. Translation gives CSARTGGYQETQYF.

The chain carries TRBV12-3 or TRBV12-4 and TRBJ2-1; possible D gene TRBD1, 6 bases. The CDR3 spans 13 residues. V shed 5 bases and J shed 7 bases, with 12 bases lying between them. CDR3 protein: CASSGQQGNEQFF. The CDR3 bases are TGTGCCAGCAGTGGCCAGCAGGGGAATGAGCAGTTCTTC.